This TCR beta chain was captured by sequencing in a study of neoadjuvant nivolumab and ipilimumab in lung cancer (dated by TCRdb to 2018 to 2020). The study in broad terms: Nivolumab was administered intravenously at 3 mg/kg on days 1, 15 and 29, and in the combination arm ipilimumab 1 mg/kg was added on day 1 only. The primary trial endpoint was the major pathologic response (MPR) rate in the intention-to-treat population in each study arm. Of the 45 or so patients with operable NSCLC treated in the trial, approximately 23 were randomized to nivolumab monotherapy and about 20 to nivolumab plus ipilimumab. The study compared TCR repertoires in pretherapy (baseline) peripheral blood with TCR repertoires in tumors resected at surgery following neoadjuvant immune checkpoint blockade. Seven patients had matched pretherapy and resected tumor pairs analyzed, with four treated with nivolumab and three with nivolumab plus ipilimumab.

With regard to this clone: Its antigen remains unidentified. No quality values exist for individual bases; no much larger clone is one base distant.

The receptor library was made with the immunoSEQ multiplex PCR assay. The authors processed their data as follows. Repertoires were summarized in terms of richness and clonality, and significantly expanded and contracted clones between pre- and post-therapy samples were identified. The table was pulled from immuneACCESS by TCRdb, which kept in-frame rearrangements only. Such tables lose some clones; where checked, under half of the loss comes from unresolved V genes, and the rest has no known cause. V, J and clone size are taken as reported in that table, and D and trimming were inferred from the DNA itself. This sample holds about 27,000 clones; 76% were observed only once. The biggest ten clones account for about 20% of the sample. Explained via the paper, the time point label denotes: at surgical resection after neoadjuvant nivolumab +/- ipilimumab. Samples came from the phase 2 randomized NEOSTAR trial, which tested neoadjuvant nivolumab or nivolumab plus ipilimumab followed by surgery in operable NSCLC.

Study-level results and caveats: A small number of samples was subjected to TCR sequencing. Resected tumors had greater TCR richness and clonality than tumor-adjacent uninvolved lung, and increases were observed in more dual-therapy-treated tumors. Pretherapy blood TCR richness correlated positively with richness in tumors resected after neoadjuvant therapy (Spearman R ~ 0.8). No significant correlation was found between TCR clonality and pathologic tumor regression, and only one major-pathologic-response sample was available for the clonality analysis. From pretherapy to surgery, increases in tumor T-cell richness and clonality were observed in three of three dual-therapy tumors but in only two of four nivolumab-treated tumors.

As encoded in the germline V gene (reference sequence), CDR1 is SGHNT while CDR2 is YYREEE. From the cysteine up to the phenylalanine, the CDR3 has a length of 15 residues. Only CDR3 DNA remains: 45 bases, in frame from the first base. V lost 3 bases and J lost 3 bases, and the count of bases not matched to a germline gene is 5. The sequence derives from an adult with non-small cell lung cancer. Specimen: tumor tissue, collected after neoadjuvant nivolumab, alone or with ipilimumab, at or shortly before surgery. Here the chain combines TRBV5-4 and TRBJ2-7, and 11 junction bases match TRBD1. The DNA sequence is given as TGTGCCAGCAGCTCTGGGACAGGGGGGTTCTACGAGCAGTACTTC. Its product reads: CASSSGTGGFYEQYF.